This T cell receptor (beta chain) came from a study of somatic mutations in cytotoxic T cells in rheumatoid arthritis. Trimming pared 10 bases from V and 8 bases from J, leaving 23 bases between. Germline V gives CDR1 MNHEY, CDR2 SMNVEV (reference sequence). The CDR3 consists of 15 residues. Measured with immunoSEQ multiplex PCR; TCRdb has only the in-frame clones, and not every one. The repertoire holds 15,000 to 20,000 clones, about 80% seen once, with 28% in the top ten. Sequencing used CD8+ T cells sorted from blood. This TCR came from an adult with rheumatoid arthritis. The rearrangement uses TRBV27 and TRBJ2-2; maybe TRBD2 (7 bases). This CDR3 is CATKAGGDIAGELFF. CDR3 in DNA: TGTGCCACTAAGGCTGGGGGGGACATTGCTGGGGAGCTGTTTTTT.